The clone carrying this TCR beta chain has a handful of counts. Germline CDR1 reads DFQATT; CDR2 reads SNEGSKA (reference sequence). V was cut by 3 bases and J by 5 bases, with 16 bases left in between. The CDR3 covers 14 residues. Unique molecular identifiers featured in how the TCRbeta library was prepared. TCRdb independently ran MiXCR on the PCR reads; one entry per CDR3 protein. The data contain 400,000 to 500,000 distinct CDR3 sequences, roughly 10% of them singletons. The data stem from a study of T-cell reconstitution after alpha-beta-depleted transplantation in children. V gene TRBV20-1 combines with J gene TRBJ2-5, with unresolved D. The sample in question was PBMCs from the stem cell graft donor, obtained from the stem cell graft. This receptor was taken from a human donor who donated a stem cell graft to a child with acute myeloid leukemia. The CDR3 DNA reads TGCAGTGCTAGTTGGATGAGCGTGATCGAGACCCAGTACTTC. It encodes CSASWMSVIETQYF.